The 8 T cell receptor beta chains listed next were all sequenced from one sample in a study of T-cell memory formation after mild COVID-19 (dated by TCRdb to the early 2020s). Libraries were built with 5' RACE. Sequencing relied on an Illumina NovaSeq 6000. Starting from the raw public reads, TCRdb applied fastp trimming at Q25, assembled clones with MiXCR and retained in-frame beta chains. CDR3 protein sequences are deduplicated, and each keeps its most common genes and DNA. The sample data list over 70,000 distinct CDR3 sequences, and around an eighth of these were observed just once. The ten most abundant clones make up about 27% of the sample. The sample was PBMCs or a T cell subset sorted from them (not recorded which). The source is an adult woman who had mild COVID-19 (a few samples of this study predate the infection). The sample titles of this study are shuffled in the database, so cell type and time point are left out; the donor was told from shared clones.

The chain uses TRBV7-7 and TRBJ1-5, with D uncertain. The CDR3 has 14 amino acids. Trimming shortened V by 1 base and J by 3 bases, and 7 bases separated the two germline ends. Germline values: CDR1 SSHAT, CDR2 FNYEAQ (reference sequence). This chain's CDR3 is CASSLGRNNQPQHF. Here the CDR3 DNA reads TGTGCCAGCAGCTTAGGGCGAAACAATCAGCCCCAGCATTTT. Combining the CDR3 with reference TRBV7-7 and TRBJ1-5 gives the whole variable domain GAGVSQSPRYKVTKRGQDVTLRCDPISSHATLYWYQQALGQGPEFLTYFNYEAQPDKSGLPSDRFSAERPEGSISTLTIQRTEQRDSAMYRCASSLGRNNQPQHFGDGTRLSIL.

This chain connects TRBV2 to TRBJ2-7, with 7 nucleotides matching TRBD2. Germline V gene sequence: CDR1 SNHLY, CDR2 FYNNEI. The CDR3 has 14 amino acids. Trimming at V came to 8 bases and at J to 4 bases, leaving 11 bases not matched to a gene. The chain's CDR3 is CASGTAGRQYEQYF. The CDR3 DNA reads TGTGCCAGCGGTACAGCGGGAAGGCAGTACGAGCAGTACTTC. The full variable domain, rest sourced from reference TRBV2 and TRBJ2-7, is EPEVTQTPSHQVTQMGQEVILRCVPISNHLYFYWYRQILGQKVEFLVSFYNNEISEKSEIFDDQFSVERPDGSNFTLKIRSTKLEDSAMYFCASGTAGRQYEQYFGPGTRLTVT.

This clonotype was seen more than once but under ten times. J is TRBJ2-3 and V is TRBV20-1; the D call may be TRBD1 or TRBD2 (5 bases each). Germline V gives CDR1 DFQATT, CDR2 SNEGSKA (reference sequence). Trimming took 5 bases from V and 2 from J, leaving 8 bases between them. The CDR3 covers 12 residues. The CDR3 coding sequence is TGCAGTGCTCGAGGGGACACAGATACGCAGTATTTT. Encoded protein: CSARGDTDTQYF.

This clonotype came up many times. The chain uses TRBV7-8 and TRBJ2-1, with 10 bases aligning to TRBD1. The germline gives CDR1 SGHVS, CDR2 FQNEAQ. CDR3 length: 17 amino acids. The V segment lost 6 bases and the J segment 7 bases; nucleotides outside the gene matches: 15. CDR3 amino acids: CASRPYVGTGALNEQFF. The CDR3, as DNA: TGTGCCAGCAGGCCTTACGTAGGGACAGGGGCTTTGAATGAGCAGTTCTTC.

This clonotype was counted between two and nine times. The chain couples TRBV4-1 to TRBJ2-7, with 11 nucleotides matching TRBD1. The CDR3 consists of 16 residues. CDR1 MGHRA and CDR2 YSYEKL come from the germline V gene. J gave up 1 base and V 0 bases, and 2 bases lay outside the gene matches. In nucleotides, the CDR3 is TGCGCCAGCAGCCAAGAGGGACAGGGGGGATCCTACGAGCAGTACTTC. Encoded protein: CASSQEGQGGSYEQYF.

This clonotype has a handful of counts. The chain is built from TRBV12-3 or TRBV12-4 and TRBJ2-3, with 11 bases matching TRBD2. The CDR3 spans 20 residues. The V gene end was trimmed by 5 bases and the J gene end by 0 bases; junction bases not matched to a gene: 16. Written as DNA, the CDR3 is TGTGCCAGCAGTGAATCGGGACTAGCGGATCACCGCTTAAGCACAGATACGCAGTATTTT. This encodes CASSESGLADHRLSTDTQYF.

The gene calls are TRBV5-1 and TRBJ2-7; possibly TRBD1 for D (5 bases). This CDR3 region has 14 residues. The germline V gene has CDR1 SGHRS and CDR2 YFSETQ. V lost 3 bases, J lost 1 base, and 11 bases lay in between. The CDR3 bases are TGCGCCAGCAGCTCCGAGACAGCTTCCTACGAGCAGTACTTC. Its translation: CASSSETASYEQYF.

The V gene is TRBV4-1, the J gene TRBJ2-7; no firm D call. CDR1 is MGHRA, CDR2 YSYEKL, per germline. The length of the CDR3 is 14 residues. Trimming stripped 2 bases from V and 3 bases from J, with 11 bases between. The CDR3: CASSQLFDYYEQYF. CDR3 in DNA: TGCGCCAGCAGCCAATTATTTGATTACTACGAGCAGTACTTC.